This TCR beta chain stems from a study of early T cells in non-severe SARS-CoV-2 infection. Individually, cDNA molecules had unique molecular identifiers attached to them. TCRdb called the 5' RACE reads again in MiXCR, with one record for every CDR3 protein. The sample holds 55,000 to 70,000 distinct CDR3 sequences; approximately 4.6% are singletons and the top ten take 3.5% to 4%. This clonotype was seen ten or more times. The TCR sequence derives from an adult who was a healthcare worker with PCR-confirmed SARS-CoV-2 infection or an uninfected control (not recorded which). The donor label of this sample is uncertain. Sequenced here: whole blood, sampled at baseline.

DNA for the CDR3: TGTGCCAGCAGCTTGACGAACAATGAGCAGTTCTTC. It specifies CASSLTNNEQFF. J is TRBJ2-1 and V is TRBV11-1, with D unclear. Per the germline V gene, CDR1 is SGHAT and CDR2 is FQDESV (reference sequence). The CDR3 is made up of 12 amino acids. Trimming removed 3 bases from V and 5 bases from J, with 5 bases in between. The whole variable domain, filled in from reference TRBV11-1 and TRBJ2-1, reads EAEVAQSPRYKITEKSQAVAFWCDPISGHATLYWYRQILGQGPELLVQFQDESVVDDSQLPKDRFSAERLKGVDSTLKIQPAELGDSAMYLCASSLTNNEQFFGPGTRLTVL.